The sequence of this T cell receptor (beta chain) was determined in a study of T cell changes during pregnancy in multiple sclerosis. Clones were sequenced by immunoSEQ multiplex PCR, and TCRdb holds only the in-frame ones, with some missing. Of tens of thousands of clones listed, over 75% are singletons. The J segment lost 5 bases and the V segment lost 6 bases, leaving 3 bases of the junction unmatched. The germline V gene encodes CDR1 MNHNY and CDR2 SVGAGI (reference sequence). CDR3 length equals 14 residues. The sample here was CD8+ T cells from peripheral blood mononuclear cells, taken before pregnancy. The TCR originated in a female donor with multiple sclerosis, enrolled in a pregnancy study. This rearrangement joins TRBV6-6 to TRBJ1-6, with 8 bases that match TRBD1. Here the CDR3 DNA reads TGTGCCAGCAGGAGGGACAGGCATAATTCACCCCTCCACTTT. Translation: CASRRDRHNSPLHF.